The T cell receptor beta chain under discussion was sequenced for a study of blood T cell repertoires in COVID-19. Study-wide context: The study drew acute and convalescent COVID-19 samples from the United States, Italy and Spain. In each case, the material was cDNA or gDNA derived from T cells, B-cell-depleted T cells, or PBMCs.

Original analysis: Estimation of nucleated cell counts was performed using reference gene primer amplification. TCRdb keeps only in-frame clones here, not all; method: immunoSEQ multiplex PCR. For V, J and clone size, that table is used; D and trimming come from the DNA. The repertoire holds about 140,000 clones, with around 83% as singletons. Germline assignment: CDR1 SGHTA and CDR2 FQGTGA. The germline V and J ends were trimmed by 0 bases and 10 bases, with 15 bases remaining between them. The CDR3 consists of 14 residues. This TCR was sampled from a woman in her sixties with acute or convalescent COVID-19. The specimen was peripheral blood. The chain links TRBV7-3 to TRBJ1-1; D might be TRBD1 (6 bases). The CDR3 loop reads CASSLTKETGGAFF. The CDR3 DNA follows: TGTGCCAGCAGCTTAACCAAGGAGACAGGTGGAGCTTTCTTT.